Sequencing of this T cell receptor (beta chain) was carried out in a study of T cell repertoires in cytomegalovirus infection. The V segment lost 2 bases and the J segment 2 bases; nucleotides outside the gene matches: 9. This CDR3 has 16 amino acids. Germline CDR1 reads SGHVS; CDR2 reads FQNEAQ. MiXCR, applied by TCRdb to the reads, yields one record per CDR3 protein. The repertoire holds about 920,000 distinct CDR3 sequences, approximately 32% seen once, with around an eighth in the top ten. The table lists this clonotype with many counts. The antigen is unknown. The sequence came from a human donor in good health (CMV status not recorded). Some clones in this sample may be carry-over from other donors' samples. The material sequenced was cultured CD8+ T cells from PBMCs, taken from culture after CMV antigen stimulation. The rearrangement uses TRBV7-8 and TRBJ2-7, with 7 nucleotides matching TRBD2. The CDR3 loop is CASSLSGGGNPYEQYF. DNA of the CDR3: TGTGCCAGCAGCTTAAGTGGCGGGGGTAACCCCTACGAGCAGTACTTC.